This note documents a single TCR beta chain sequence. Produced via immunoSEQ multiplex PCR; TCRdb's table is partial and in-frame only. The sample holds more than 13,000 clones, about two thirds seen once. The sample is drawn from a study of graft-versus-host responses after intestinal transplantation. The wider study: Every one of the recipients received anti-thymocyte globulin induction and afterwards took tacrolimus and steroids for 3 to 4 years.

V lost 7 bases to trimming and J lost 1 base; unmatched junction nucleotides: 5. CDR1 and CDR2 (germline): MNHNS, SASEGT. The CDR3 covers 15 residues. Intraepithelial lymphocytes and lamina propria lymphocytes were released through processing of graft tissue. The chain carries TRBV6-1 and TRBJ2-2, with TRBD1 identical over 8 bases. The input for sequencing was ileum tissue, taken roughly 720 days after intestinal transplantation. The receptor's source is a human patient who received an intestinal transplant, so some T cells may come from the graft donor. Here the CDR3 DNA reads TGTGCCAGCATTAGGACAGGGTGGAACACCGGGGAGCTGTTTTTT. It encodes CASIRTGWNTGELFF.